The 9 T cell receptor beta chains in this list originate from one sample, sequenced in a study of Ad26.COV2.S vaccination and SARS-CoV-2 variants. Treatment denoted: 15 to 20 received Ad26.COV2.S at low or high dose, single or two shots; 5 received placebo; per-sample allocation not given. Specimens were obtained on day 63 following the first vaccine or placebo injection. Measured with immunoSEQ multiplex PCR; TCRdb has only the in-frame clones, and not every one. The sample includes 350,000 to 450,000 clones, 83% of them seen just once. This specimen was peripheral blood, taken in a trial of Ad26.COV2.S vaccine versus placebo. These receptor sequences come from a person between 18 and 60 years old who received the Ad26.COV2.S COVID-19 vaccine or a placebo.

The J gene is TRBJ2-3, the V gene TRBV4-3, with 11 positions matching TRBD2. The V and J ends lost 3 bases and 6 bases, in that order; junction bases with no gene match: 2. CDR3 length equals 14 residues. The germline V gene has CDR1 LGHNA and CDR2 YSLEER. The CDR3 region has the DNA TGCGCCAGCAGCCACTTAGCGGGGGGGGATACGCAGTATTTT. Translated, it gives CASSHLAGGDTQYF.

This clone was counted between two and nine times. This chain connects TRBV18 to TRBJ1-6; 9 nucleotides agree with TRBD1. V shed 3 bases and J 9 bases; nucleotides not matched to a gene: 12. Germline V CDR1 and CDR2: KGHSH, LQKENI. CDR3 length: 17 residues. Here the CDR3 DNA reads TGTGCCAGCTCACCTCAGGGGGGAAACAGGGGGCCTTCACCCCTCCACTTT. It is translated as CASSPQGGNRGPSPLHF.

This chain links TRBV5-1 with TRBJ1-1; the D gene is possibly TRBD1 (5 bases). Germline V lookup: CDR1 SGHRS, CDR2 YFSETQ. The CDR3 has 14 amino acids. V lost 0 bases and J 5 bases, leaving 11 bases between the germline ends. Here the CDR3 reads CASSLDGGVTEAFF. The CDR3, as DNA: TGCGCCAGCAGCTTGGATGGGGGTGTAACTGAAGCTTTCTTT.

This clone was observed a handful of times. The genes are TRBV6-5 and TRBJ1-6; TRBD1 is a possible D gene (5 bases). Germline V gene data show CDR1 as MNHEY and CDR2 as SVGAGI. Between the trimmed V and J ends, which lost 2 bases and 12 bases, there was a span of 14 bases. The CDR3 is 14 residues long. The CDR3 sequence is CASSYAAGGLPLHF. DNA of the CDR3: TGTGCCAGCAGTTACGCGGCGGGGGGGTTACCCCTCCACTTT.

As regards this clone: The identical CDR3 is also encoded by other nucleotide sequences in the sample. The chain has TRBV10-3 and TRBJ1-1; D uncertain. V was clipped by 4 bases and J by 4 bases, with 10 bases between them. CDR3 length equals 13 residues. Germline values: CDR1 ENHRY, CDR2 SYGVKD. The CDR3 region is CAISGRGGTEAFF. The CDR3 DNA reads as TGTGCCATCAGTGGGCGGGGAGGCACTGAAGCTTTCTTT.

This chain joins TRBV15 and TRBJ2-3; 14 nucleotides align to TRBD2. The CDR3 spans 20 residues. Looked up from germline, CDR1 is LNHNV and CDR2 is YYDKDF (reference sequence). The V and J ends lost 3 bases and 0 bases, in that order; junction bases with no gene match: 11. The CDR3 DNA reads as TGTGCCACCAGCAGGGTTCTCCCGGGACTAGCGGGGGTGAGCACAGATACGCAGTATTTT. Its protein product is CATSRVLPGLAGVSTDTQYF.

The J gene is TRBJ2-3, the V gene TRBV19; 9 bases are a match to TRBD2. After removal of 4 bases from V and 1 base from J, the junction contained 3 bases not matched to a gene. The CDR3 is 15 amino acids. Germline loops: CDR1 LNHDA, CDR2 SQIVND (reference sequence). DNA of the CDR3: TGTGCCAGTAGTACGGGACTAGCTGGCACAGATACGCAGTATTTT. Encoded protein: CASSTGLAGTDTQYF.

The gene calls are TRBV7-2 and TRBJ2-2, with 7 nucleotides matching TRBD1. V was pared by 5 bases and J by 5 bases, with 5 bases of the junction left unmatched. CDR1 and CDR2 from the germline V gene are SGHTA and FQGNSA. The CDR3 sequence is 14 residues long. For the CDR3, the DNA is TGTGCCAGCAGCCCCCTGGGACAGACCGGGGAGCTGTTTTTT. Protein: CASSPLGQTGELFF.

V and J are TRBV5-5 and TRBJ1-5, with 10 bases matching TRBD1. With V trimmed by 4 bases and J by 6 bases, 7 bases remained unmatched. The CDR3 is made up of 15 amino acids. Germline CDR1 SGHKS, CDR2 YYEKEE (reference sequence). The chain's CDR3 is CASSPEDRGFQPQHF. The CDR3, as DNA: TGTGCCAGCAGCCCGGAGGACAGGGGGTTTCAGCCCCAGCATTTT.